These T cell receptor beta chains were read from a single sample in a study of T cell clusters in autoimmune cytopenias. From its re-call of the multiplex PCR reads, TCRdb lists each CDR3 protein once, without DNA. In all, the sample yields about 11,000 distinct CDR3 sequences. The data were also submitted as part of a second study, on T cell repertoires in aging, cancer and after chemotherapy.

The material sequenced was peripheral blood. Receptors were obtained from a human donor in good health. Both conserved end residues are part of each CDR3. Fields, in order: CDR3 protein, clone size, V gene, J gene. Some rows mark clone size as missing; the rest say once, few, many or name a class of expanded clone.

CDR3aa: CAWSPRGIMDGYTF
abundance: -
v_gene: TRBV30
j_gene: TRBJ1-2

CDR3aa: CASSLAGETQYF
abundance: -
v_gene: TRBV13
j_gene: TRBJ2-5

CDR3aa: CASSTPPRPGKKLFF
abundance: -
v_gene: TRBV19
j_gene: TRBJ1-4

CDR3aa: CASSLSGADTDTQYF
abundance: -
v_gene: TRBV5-4
j_gene: TRBJ2-3

CDR3aa: CAWSVGVGYTF
abundance: -
v_gene: TRBV30
j_gene: TRBJ1-2

CDR3aa: CASSKPQGEVEAFF
abundance: -
v_gene: TRBV5-6
j_gene: TRBJ1-1

CDR3aa: CASSSLGRRGNEQFF
abundance: medium-sized
v_gene: TRBV11-3
j_gene: TRBJ2-1

CDR3aa: CASSVSGGGDTQYF
abundance: -
v_gene: TRBV19
j_gene: TRBJ2-3

CDR3aa: CATSSELQGGLDEQYF
abundance: -
v_gene: TRBV15
j_gene: TRBJ2-7

CDR3aa: CASSLSGGAFSGELFF
abundance: -
v_gene: TRBV27
j_gene: TRBJ2-2

CDR3aa: CATSRGGTSNTEAFF
abundance: -
v_gene: TRBV15
j_gene: TRBJ1-1

CDR3aa: CACSVNHPRSGNTIYF
abundance: -
v_gene: TRBV30
j_gene: TRBJ1-3

CDR3aa: CASSLDRDQAYEQYF
abundance: -
v_gene: TRBV6-6
j_gene: TRBJ2-7

CDR3aa: CASSYGGPTGAFF
abundance: -
v_gene: TRBV6-5
j_gene: TRBJ1-1

CDR3aa: CASSRGGAGANVLTF
abundance: -
v_gene: TRBV19
j_gene: TRBJ2-6

CDR3aa: CATRWGAEETQYF
abundance: -
v_gene: TRBV12-3/TRBV12-4
j_gene: TRBJ2-5

CDR3aa: CATSRGEGAKTGELFF
abundance: -
v_gene: TRBV15
j_gene: TRBJ2-2

CDR3aa: CASSLSRTNYGYTF
abundance: -
v_gene: TRBV27
j_gene: TRBJ1-2

CDR3aa: CASSPERFTYEQYF
abundance: -
v_gene: TRBV18
j_gene: TRBJ2-7

CDR3aa: CASSLYEGQQYF
abundance: -
v_gene: TRBV27
j_gene: TRBJ2-7

CDR3aa: CASSIAGGSSYNEQFF
abundance: -
v_gene: TRBV19
j_gene: TRBJ2-1

CDR3aa: CAIGDRDHEQYF
abundance: -
v_gene: TRBV19
j_gene: TRBJ2-7

CDR3aa: CASSYTYEQYF
abundance: -
v_gene: TRBV6-2/TRBV6-3
j_gene: TRBJ2-7

CDR3aa: CASSKLAGALDTQYF
abundance: -
v_gene: TRBV6-6
j_gene: TRBJ2-3

CDR3aa: CASSSSFGEGSSYNEQFF
abundance: -
v_gene: TRBV11-1
j_gene: TRBJ2-1

CDR3aa: CASSIGGGVNQPQHF
abundance: -
v_gene: TRBV19
j_gene: TRBJ1-5

CDR3aa: CASSPGAAGNEAFF
abundance: -
v_gene: TRBV6-5
j_gene: TRBJ1-1

CDR3aa: CAWSGGLAGRQFF
abundance: -
v_gene: TRBV30
j_gene: TRBJ2-1

CDR3aa: CASSTTSGGKDTQYF
abundance: -
v_gene: TRBV11-3
j_gene: TRBJ2-3

CDR3aa: CASSFWGVTDTQYF
abundance: -
v_gene: TRBV5-6
j_gene: TRBJ2-3

CDR3aa: CASSRADYADTQYF
abundance: medium-sized
v_gene: TRBV19
j_gene: TRBJ2-3

CDR3aa: CASSFEQGNHYGYTF
abundance: -
v_gene: TRBV5-5
j_gene: TRBJ1-2

CDR3aa: CASSMGLAGGNEQFF
abundance: medium-sized
v_gene: TRBV19
j_gene: TRBJ2-1

CDR3aa: CASSSEGLWVETQYF
abundance: -
v_gene: TRBV27
j_gene: TRBJ2-5

CDR3aa: CASSLAGRGVDEQYF
abundance: -
v_gene: TRBV5-4
j_gene: TRBJ2-7

CDR3aa: CASSISLQETQYF
abundance: -
v_gene: TRBV19
j_gene: TRBJ2-5

CDR3aa: CASSSWMVAGGPGTETQYF
abundance: medium-sized
v_gene: TRBV11-3
j_gene: TRBJ2-5

CDR3aa: CASSGGSGGSIYEQYF
abundance: -
v_gene: TRBV5-1
j_gene: TRBJ2-7

CDR3aa: CASSLGQGASYNEQFF
abundance: -
v_gene: TRBV5-1
j_gene: TRBJ2-1

CDR3aa: CASSQDLLQGNTEAFF
abundance: -
v_gene: TRBV14
j_gene: TRBJ1-1